This TCR beta chain was sequenced in a study of T cell changes during pregnancy in multiple sclerosis. V lost 3 bases, J lost 4 bases, and 20 bases lay in between. The germline V gene has CDR1 MNHEY and CDR2 SMNVEV (reference sequence). The CDR3 length is 17 residues. Method: immunoSEQ multiplex PCR; TCRdb's copy keeps in-frame clones and lacks some. This sample carries around 55,000 clones, approximately 93% of them seen once, and the ten largest clones take around 4%. The source is a female donor with multiple sclerosis, enrolled in a pregnancy study. The V call is TRBV27, the J call TRBJ2-3, with a possible D match to TRBD1 (5 bases). Sequenced material: CD8+ T cells from peripheral blood mononuclear cells, taken in the second trimester of pregnancy. This CDR3 reads CASSFFYLRDSPDTQYF. As DNA, the CDR3 is TGTGCCAGCAGTTTTTTTTACCTCAGGGATAGCCCAGATACGCAGTATTTT.